The entry below describes one T cell receptor (beta chain). Its antigen is not known. It was with a sample-barcoded 5' primer and a J-beta primer mix that a second PCR of about 7 to 12 cycles was run. Every cDNA was tagged by a template-switch adaptor with 12 random nucleotides. TCRdb analysed the 5' RACE reads with MiXCR anew, one entry per CDR3 protein. The sample records hundreds of thousands of distinct CDR3 sequences, approximately 30% being singletons. This sample stems from a study of blood T cells in healthy people across ages. The CDR3 loop spans 15 amino acids. Germline CDR1 is SGHTA and CDR2 is FQGNSA. Trimming left V 8 bases short and J 4 bases short, with 20 bases between. Overall study results and limits: Estimated diversity, derived from one million T cells, was regarded as an underestimate. Compared with aged donors, long-lived donors showed fewer expanded clones, suggesting selection. As age increased, TCR beta diversity per million T cells fell in a roughly linear fashion.

The sample was blood. This clonotype was sampled from a woman of 80 years or more in good health. The chain has TRBV7-2 and TRBJ1-1; D gene uncertain. CDR3 sequence (DNA): TGTGCCAGCTCACTGCTTTCCGCTTGGAGCACTGAAGCTTTCTTT. Amino acids: CASSLLSAWSTEAFF.